The next 25 T cell receptor beta chains were all read from a single sample in a study of PD-1 blockade in mismatch repair-deficient tumors. Data came from immunoSEQ multiplex PCR; TCRdb stores just in-frame clones and leaves some out. The sample holds under 50,000 clones, 77% seen once. This sample comprised PBMCs, obtained before pembrolizumab treatment. The receptors were gathered from an adult with mismatch repair-deficient cancer.

V usage is TRBV6-1 and J usage is TRBJ2-1; TRBD2 agrees at 7 bases. Germline V lookup: CDR1 MNHNS, CDR2 SASEGT. This CDR3 is 15 amino acids long. Germline trimming cut 6 bases from V and 2 bases from J; bases unmatched to any gene: 7. Here the CDR3 reads CASRGLELTYNEQFF. The CDR3 DNA is TGTGCCAGCAGAGGACTAGAGCTTACCTACAATGAGCAGTTCTTC.

This chain links TRBV19 with TRBJ2-1; 8 bases line up with TRBD2. CDR1 is LNHDA and CDR2 is SQIVND in the germline V gene (reference sequence). The CDR3 totals 15 residues. Trimming took 2 bases from V and 10 from J; bases not matched to a gene: 10. The CDR3 nucleotides read TGTGCCAGTAGTATATTAGGACTAGCTACTGAGGAGCAGTTCTTC. This gives the protein CASSILGLATEEQFF.

This clone occurred a few times. The chain carries TRBV28 and TRBJ1-5, with unresolved D. Germline lookup yields CDR1 MDHEN and CDR2 SYDVKM. The CDR3 loop spans 14 amino acids. V was pared by 4 bases and J by 4 bases, with 11 bases between. CDR3 sequence reads: CASSSMAGNQPQHF. CDR3 DNA: TGTGCCAGCAGTTCAATGGCGGGGAATCAGCCCCAGCATTTT. The complete variable domain, with remaining parts taken from reference TRBV28 and TRBJ1-5, reads DVKVTQSSRYLVKRTGEKVFLECVQDMDHENMFWYRQDPGLGLRLIYFSYDVKMKEKGDIPEGYSVSREKKERFSLILESASTNQTSMYLCASSSMAGNQPQHFGDGTRLSIL.

The chain recombines TRBV14 with TRBJ2-2, with D unclear. The CDR3 sequence is 14 residues long. The ends were cut back, 0 bases at V and 6 bases at J, with 8 bases in the middle. Germline V gene data show CDR1 as SGHDN and CDR2 as FVKESK. The CDR3 DNA sequence: TGTGCCAGCAGCCAAGAATTGTTAGCCGGGGAGCTGTTTTTT. It codes for CASSQELLAGELFF. The full variable domain, its missing parts supplied by reference TRBV14 and TRBJ2-2, is EAGVTQFPSHSVIEKGQTVTLRCDPISGHDNLYWYRRVMGKEIKFLLHFVKESKQDESGMPNNRFLAERTGGTYSTLKVQPAELEDSGVYFCASSQELLAGELFFGEGSRLTVL.

About this clone: Other nucleotide sequences in the sample specify the same CDR3. The chain employs TRBV19 and TRBJ1-2; TRBD1 matches 8 bases. V was pared by 1 base and J by 7 bases, with 2 bases of the junction left unmatched. The CDR3 extends over 13 amino acids. Germline V gene sequence: CDR1 LNHDA, CDR2 SQIVND (reference sequence). CDR3 region: CASSIGDRSGYTF. The CDR3, as DNA: TGTGCCAGTAGTATAGGGGACAGGTCTGGCTACACCTTC.

The chain joins TRBV7-9 to TRBJ2-7; D remains unclear. V was pared by 4 bases and J by 0 bases, with 7 bases between. The CDR3 has 13 residues. Germline V lookup: CDR1 SEHNR, CDR2 FQNEAQ (reference sequence). The CDR3 here is CASSSDDSYEQYF. The DNA for the CDR3 is TGTGCCAGCAGCTCCGACGACTCCTACGAGCAGTACTTC.

The CDR3 DNA reads TGTGCCAGCAGTCCATCCGGACAGGGCCCAAGGGGCTACACCTTC. This gives the protein CASSPSGQGPRGYTF. The chain recombines TRBV6-5 with TRBJ1-2; 8 bases are shared with TRBD1. Trimming at V came to 5 bases and at J to 8 bases, leaving 13 bases not matched to a gene. The CDR3 has 15 residues. Germline-derived CDR1 and CDR2 are MNHEY and SVGAGI.

This clone was detected a few times. The chain is built from TRBV19 and TRBJ1-1; D ambiguous. The ends were cut back, 6 bases at V and 6 bases at J, with 11 bases in the middle. From germline, CDR1 is LNHDA and CDR2 SQIVND (reference sequence). The CDR3 runs to 12 residues. CDR3 region: CASSYGSAEAFF. The CDR3, as DNA: TGTGCCAGTAGCTACGGTTCCGCTGAAGCTTTCTTT.

This chain uses TRBV6-1 with TRBJ2-1; the D is unclear. Germline loops: CDR1 MNHNS, CDR2 SASEGT. The CDR3 has 14 amino acids. V gave up 6 bases and J gave up 0 bases, with 9 bases separating them. For the CDR3, the DNA is TGTGCCAGCAGGATACAGAGCTCCTACAATGAGCAGTTCTTC. Its protein is CASRIQSSYNEQFF.

The chain has TRBV5-8 and TRBJ2-5; a possible D gene is TRBD1 (7 bases). The V and J ends lost 3 bases and 0 bases respectively, with 15 bases between them. The length of the CDR3 is 16 residues. Looked up from germline, CDR1 is SGHTS and CDR2 is YDEGEE. As DNA, the CDR3 is TGTGCCAGCAGCTCGCGGGGACAGCGATACCAAGAGACCCAGTACTTC. The encoded protein is CASSSRGQRYQETQYF.

This rearrangement joins TRBV7-2 to TRBJ2-5; 7 bases fit TRBD1. Germline V gene sequence: CDR1 SGHTA, CDR2 FQGNSA. CDR3 length equals 17 residues. Trimming removed 5 bases from V and 1 base from J; junction bases left unmatched: 13. CDR3 amino acids: CASSRLLGQTSQETQYF. The DNA for the CDR3 is TGTGCCAGCAGCCGATTATTGGGACAGACCTCCCAAGAGACCCAGTACTTC.

This clone was picked up a small number of times. The chain couples TRBV7-9 to TRBJ2-7; possible D gene TRBD1, 6 bases. Germline V CDR1 and CDR2: SEHNR, FQNEAQ (reference sequence). The CDR3 is 14 amino acids. Trimming shortened V by 5 bases and J by 6 bases, and 17 bases separated the two germline ends. CDR3: CASSTDLTGLEQYF. The CDR3 DNA reads as TGTGCCAGCAGCACAGACTTAACAGGGCTCGAGCAGTACTTC. The full variable domain, rest sourced from reference TRBV7-9 and TRBJ2-7, is DTGVSQNPRHKITKRGQNVTFRCDPISEHNRLYWYRQTLGQGPEFLTYFQNEAQLEKSRLLSDRFSAERPKGSFSTLEIQRTEQGDSAMYLCASSTDLTGLEQYFGPGTRLTVT.

V gene TRBV5-1 combines with J gene TRBJ2-3; D gene uncertain. The CDR3 is 13 amino acids. The V and J ends lost 4 bases and 5 bases respectively, with 11 bases between them. CDR1 is SGHRS, CDR2 YFSETQ, per germline. The CDR3 bases are TGCGCCAGCAGCCTACCGGCCGGAGATACGCAGTATTTT. Translation: CASSLPAGDTQYF.

The chain joins TRBV5-1 to TRBJ2-3; 7 nucleotides match TRBD1. CDR1 and CDR2 (germline): SGHRS, YFSETQ. Germline trimming cut 7 bases from V and 0 bases from J; bases unmatched to any gene: 5. The CDR3 extends over 14 amino acids. This chain's CDR3 is CASRPGQSTDTQYF. The CDR3 coding sequence is TGCGCCAGCCGCCCGGGACAGAGCACAGATACGCAGTATTTT. Full variable domain (missing parts from reference TRBV5-1 and TRBJ2-3): KAGVTQTPRYLIKTRGQQVTLSCSPISGHRSVSWYQQTPGQGLQFLFEYFSETQRNKGNFPGRFSGRQFSNSRSEMNVSTLELGDSALYLCASRPGQSTDTQYFGPGTRLTVL.

The J gene is TRBJ2-2, the V gene TRBV27; D call uncertain. Germline CDR1 and CDR2: MNHEY and SMNVEV (reference sequence). V lost 3 bases, J lost 4 bases, and 3 bases lay in between. This CDR3 has 12 amino acids. The CDR3 sequence is CASSLRTGELFF. The CDR3 DNA follows: TGTGCCAGCAGTTTGCGCACCGGGGAGCTGTTTTTT.

The chain combines TRBV6-6 with TRBJ1-3, with a tentative D call TRBD1 (6 bases). The V gene lost 8 bases and the J gene lost 9 bases, with 14 bases spanning the gap. Germline CDR1 reads MNHNY; CDR2 reads SVGAGI (reference sequence). This CDR3 contains 12 residues. CDR3 sequence reads: CASRIEGGTIYF. CDR3 sequence (DNA): TGTGCCAGCCGGATCGAAGGGGGCACCATATATTTT.

V and J are TRBV15 and TRBJ1-1; no reliable D call. The ends were cut back, 0 bases at V and 8 bases at J, with 13 bases in the middle. CDR1 is LNHNV and CDR2 is YYDKDF in the germline V gene (reference sequence). This CDR3 region has 14 residues. CDR3 protein: CATSRDGLGWEAFF. For the CDR3, the DNA is TGTGCCACCAGCAGAGATGGACTGGGATGGGAAGCTTTCTTT.

The rearrangement links TRBV7-9 to TRBJ2-3, with D maybe TRBD2 (5 bases). Germline CDR1 is SEHNR and CDR2 is FQNEAQ (reference sequence). V lost 5 bases to trimming and J lost 2 bases, with 17 bases between them. The CDR3 runs 16 residues. CDR3 coding DNA: TGTGCCAGCAGCCCCCGGGCCCGACTAAACACAGATACGCAGTATTTT. Translated: CASSPRARLNTDTQYF. Complete variable domain (other parts from reference TRBV7-9 and TRBJ2-3): DTGVSQNPRHKITKRGQNVTFRCDPISEHNRLYWYRQTLGQGPEFLTYFQNEAQLEKSRLLSDRFSAERPKGSFSTLEIQRTEQGDSAMYLCASSPRARLNTDTQYFGPGTRLTVL.

The chain uses TRBV6-5 and TRBJ2-6, with TRBD2 matching over 8 bases. Germline V lookup: CDR1 MNHEY, CDR2 SVGAGI. V lost 10 bases and J lost 0; bases outside the gene matches: 5. The CDR3 loop spans 15 amino acids. The CDR3 loop reads CAISGVDSGANVLTF. CDR3 nucleotide sequence: TGTGCCATTAGCGGGGTGGACTCTGGGGCCAACGTCCTGACTTTC.

This chain uses TRBV9 with TRBJ2-1; 12 bases are shared with TRBD2. Unmatched junction bases numbered 18, after V lost 0 bases and J lost 2 bases. Germline CDR1 is SGDLS and CDR2 is YYNGEE. The CDR3 totals 22 residues. The CDR3, as DNA: TGTGCCAGCAGCGTAGACGGTAGGTCCGGGACTAGCGGGCACAGCCCCTACAATGAGCAGTTCTTC. Protein product: CASSVDGRSGTSGHSPYNEQFF.

The chain is built from TRBV2 and TRBJ2-2; D ambiguous. The CDR3 covers 14 residues. Germline CDR1 is SNHLY and CDR2 is FYNNEI. V lost 9 bases to trimming and J lost 6 bases, with 17 bases between them. This CDR3 is CASQRSPDAGELFF. CDR3 coding DNA: TGTGCCAGTCAAAGGAGCCCCGACGCCGGGGAGCTGTTTTTT. Based on the CDR3 plus reference TRBV2 and TRBJ2-2, the full variable domain is EPEVTQTPSHQVTQMGQEVILRCVPISNHLYFYWYRQILGQKVEFLVSFYNNEISEKSEIFDDQFSVERPDGSNFTLKIRSTKLEDSAMYFCASQRSPDAGELFFGEGSRLTVL.

This chain connects TRBV6-5 to TRBJ1-2, with D tentatively TRBD1 (5 bases). CDR1 and CDR2 from the germline V gene are MNHEY and SVGAGI. This CDR3 spans 13 amino acids. V lost 5 bases to trimming and J lost 8 bases, with 15 bases between them. The CDR3 nucleotides read TGTGCCAGCAGTGCTAGACAGAGGGAGGGCTACACCTTC. This sequence encodes CASSARQREGYTF.

This clone has just one count. The V call is TRBV7-3, the J call TRBJ1-2, with 10 nucleotides matching TRBD1. The CDR3 runs to 14 residues. The V segment lost 3 bases and the J segment 7 bases; nucleotides outside the gene matches: 5. CDR1 SGHTA and CDR2 FQGTGA come from the germline V gene. The CDR3 reads CASSFTTGGSGYTF. DNA of the CDR3: TGTGCCAGCAGCTTTACGACAGGGGGCTCTGGCTACACCTTC. The variable domain in full, with the rest retrieved from reference TRBV7-3 and TRBJ1-2, is GAGVSQTPSNKVTEKGKYVELRCDPISGHTALYWYRQSLGQGPEFLIYFQGTGAADDSGLPNDRFFAVRPEGSVSTLKIQRTERGDSAVYLCASSFTTGGSGYTFGSGTRLTVV.

The gene calls are TRBV7-3 and TRBJ2-1; D not resolved. Germline CDR1 reads SGHTA; CDR2 reads FQGTGA. The CDR3 consists of 13 residues. The V end lost 5 bases, the J end lost 13 bases, and 18 bases lay between the germline ends. The CDR3 sequence: CASSREPTSQQFF. The CDR3, as DNA: TGTGCCAGCAGCCGCGAACCTACATCCCAACAGTTCTTC.

The J gene is TRBJ2-7, the V gene TRBV15; D gene unclear. V was pared by 0 bases and J by 2 bases, with 8 bases between. The CDR3 is 14 residues long. Germline CDR1 reads LNHNV; CDR2 reads YYDKDF (reference sequence). The CDR3 here is CATSRDGPTYEQYF. DNA for the CDR3: TGTGCCACCAGCAGAGATGGCCCTACCTACGAGCAGTACTTC.